The clone carrying this T cell receptor (beta chain) occurred a few times. The antigen remains undetermined. These data are taken from a study of cytotoxic CD8 clonotypes in ibrutinib-treated CLL. The wider study: The patient breakdown showed 11 relapsed/refractory and approximately 15 treatment-naive cases, with under 18 IGHV unmutated. The sample average was 255,043 productive templates and more than 90,000 productive rearrangements. Study observations and caveats: Whereas clonality rose at ibrutinib response, it declined toward baseline at progression. Sustained-remission patients were sampled at different times than progressing patients were.

Using immunoSEQ multiplex PCR, the repertoire was profiled, and TCRdb retains in-frame clones only, with some absent. The data hold 130,000 to 150,000 clones, with roughly 83% observed a single time. The germline V gene encodes CDR1 SGHNT and CDR2 YYREEE (reference sequence). With 0 bases removed from V and 2 bases from J, the gap between germline ends came to 6 bases. The CDR3 consists of 14 residues. The receptor's source is a human donor with chronic lymphocytic leukemia. The chain is built from TRBV5-4 and TRBJ1-3; D gene uncertain. The specimen comprised PBMCs, sampled after 12 months of ibrutinib treatment. The CDR3 loop is CASSLAGTGNTIYF. DNA of the CDR3: TGTGCCAGCAGCTTGGCGGGGACTGGAAACACCATATATTTT. The full variable domain, with the rest looked up from reference TRBV5-4 and TRBJ1-3, is ETGVTQSPTHLIKTRGQQVTLRCSSQSGHNTVSWYQQALGQGPQFIFQYYREEENGRGNFPPRFSGLQFPNYSSELNVNALELDDSALYLCASSLAGTGNTIYFGEGSWLTVV.